Listed below are T cell receptor beta chains from one sample, sequenced in a study of T cell repertoires in aging, cancer and after chemotherapy. TCRdb re-derived calls from the multiplex PCR reads in MiXCR, one entry per CDR3 protein. The sample includes more than 15,000 distinct CDR3 sequences, 50% of them seen just once. Sequenced sample: blood. These receptors originate from a human donor in good health. CDR3s include the opening cysteine and the closing phenylalanine or tryptophan. A D gene is named only where the DNA matches it firmly. Only some rows state a clone size, as once, few, many or a class for expanded clones.

TRBJ2-7 | TRBV11-1 | . | once | CASSLGSPPYEQYF | TGTGCCAGCAGCTTAGGAAGTCCTCCCTACGAGCAGTACTTC
TRBJ2-1 | TRBV30 | . | once | CAWRGSSYNEQFF | TGTGCCTGGAGGGGGAGCTCCTACAATGAGCAGTTCTTC
TRBJ1-1 | TRBV6-1 | . | . | CASTLRGGNTEAFF | TGTGCCAGTACGCTGAGGGGAGGCAACACTGAAGCTTTCTTT
TRBJ2-1 | TRBV12-3/TRBV12-4 | . | medium-sized | CASSFGGGLEGNEQFF | TGTGCCAGCAGTTTCGGTGGAGGACTTGAGGGCAATGAGCAGTTCTTC
TRBJ2-7 | TRBV27 | TRBD2 | . | CASSPRNLLAGGPGEQYF | TGTGCCAGCAGTCCCCGAAACCTACTAGCGGGAGGGCCAGGCGAGCAGTACTTC
TRBJ2-2 | TRBV5-6 | TRBD2 | few | CASSSRTSGIPNTGELFF | TGTGCCAGCAGCTCAAGGACTAGCGGGATACCGAACACCGGGGAGCTGTTTTTT
TRBJ2-7 | TRBV29-1 | TRBD1 | . | CSVAPGGEQYF | TGCAGCGTTGCCCCAGGGGGCGAGCAGTACTTC
TRBJ1-4 | TRBV29-1 | TRBD1 | . | CSVEGGGQGFGNEKLFF | TGCAGCGTTGAAGGGGGTGGACAGGGCTTCGGTAATGAAAAACTGTTTTTT
TRBJ1-1 | TRBV27 | . | few | CASSTVGRKYTEAFF | TGTGCCAGCAGTACGGTCGGGAGGAAGTACACTGAAGCTTTCTTT
TRBJ2-3 | TRBV6-1 | TRBD2 | few | CASRGEEAGADTQYF | TGTGCCAGCAGGGGGGAGGAAGCGGGAGCAGATACGCAGTATTTT
TRBJ2-7 | TRBV7-6 | TRBD1 | . | CASSSGTGSYEQYF | TGTGCCAGCAGCTCCGGGACAGGGTCCTACGAGCAGTACTTC
TRBJ2-7 | TRBV6-1 | TRBD1 | . | CASSTHTGAEYEQYF | TGTGCCAGCAGTACCCACACAGGGGCGGAGTACGAGCAGTACTTC
TRBJ2-3 | TRBV29-1 | TRBD2 | few | CSVEGLAGGADTQYF | TGCAGCGTTGAGGGACTAGCGGGAGGAGCAGATACGCAGTATTTT
TRBJ2-4 | TRBV27 | . | . | CASSLLGQGTLAKNIQYF | TGTGCCAGCAGTCTCCTTGGGCAGGGGACCCTAGCCAAAAACATTCAGTACTTC
TRBJ2-1 | TRBV11-1 | TRBD2 | . | CASSSGLAQFF | TGTGCCAGCAGCTCGGGACTAGCACAGTTCTTC
TRBJ2-1 | TRBV29-1 | . | few | CSVAPTVREQFF | TGCAGCGTTGCGCCGACCGTCCGTGAGCAGTTCTTC
TRBJ2-7 | TRBV19 | . | . | CASSHGTWVRYEQYF | TGTGCCAGTAGTCACGGGACTTGGGTCCGCTATGAGCAGTACTTC
TRBJ2-5 | TRBV6-5 | TRBD1 | . | CASSSTGTGAETQYF | TGTGCCAGCAGTTCGACCGGGACAGGGGCAGAGACCCAGTACTTC
TRBJ2-7 | TRBV6-5 | . | . | CASSYFKGYPYEQYF | TGTGCCAGCAGTTACTTCAAGGGTTACCCATACGAGCAGTACTTC
TRBJ1-6 | TRBV19 | TRBD1 | medium-sized | CASQGQSYNSPLHF | TGTGCCAGCCAGGGACAGTCCTATAATTCACCCCTCCACTTT
TRBJ2-5 | TRBV29-1 | . | medium-sized | CSVEEEGAGETQYF | TGCAGCGTTGAAGAGGAAGGGGCCGGAGAGACCCAGTACTTC
TRBJ1-1 | TRBV12-3/TRBV12-4 | . | medium-sized | CASREGFTEAFF | TGTGCCAGCAGGGAGGGCTTCACTGAAGCTTTCTTT
TRBJ2-7 | TRBV6-5 | . | . | CASSTRNEQYF | TGTGCCAGCTCCACAAGGAACGAGCAGTACTTC
TRBJ2-3 | TRBV6-2/TRBV6-3 | . | . | CASRSRRDTQYF | TGTGCCAGCAGATCGAGGAGGGATACGCAGTATTTT
TRBJ2-5 | TRBV7-6 | . | few | CASSIQGTKTQYF | TGTGCCAGCAGCATCCAGGGGACGAAGACCCAGTACTTC
TRBJ2-7 | TRBV5-4 | . | . | CASSTRGAAGPYEQYF | TGTGCCAGTAGCACTCGGGGGGCCGCCGGACCCTACGAGCAGTACTTC
TRBJ2-1 | TRBV29-1 | . | medium-sized | CSVARTYEQFF | TGCAGCGTCGCCCGGACTTATGAGCAGTTCTTC
TRBJ1-1 | TRBV5-8 | . | . | CASSLAGAGRATEAFF | TGTGCCAGCAGCTTGGCGGGGGCAGGGAGGGCCACTGAAGCTTTCTTT
TRBJ1-4 | TRBV19 | TRBD1 | few | CASSTLGTGTEKLFF | TGTGCCAGTAGCACCCTCGGGACAGGGACTGAAAAACTGTTTTTT
TRBJ2-6 | TRBV5-6 | TRBD1 | few | CASSRDRGAGANVLTF | TGTGCCAGCAGCCGGGACAGGGGGGCCGGGGCCAACGTCCTGACTTTC
TRBJ2-3 | TRBV29-1 | . | medium-sized | CSVERSTDTQYF | TGCAGCGTTGAGCGGAGCACAGATACGCAGTATTTT
TRBJ1-6 | TRBV30 | . | . | CAWSSGDPSSPLHF | TGTGCCTGGAGTTCGGGGGATCCCTCATCACCCCTCCACTTT
TRBJ1-5 | TRBV11-1 | . | few | CASSLEENQPQHF | TGTGCCAGCAGCTTAGAGGAGAATCAGCCCCAGCATTTT
TRBJ2-1 | TRBV29-1 | TRBD2 | few | CSVEPTSAQEVQRYNEQFF | TGCAGCGTTGAACCGACTAGCGCACAGGAGGTACAGAGGTACAATGAGCAGTTCTTC
TRBJ2-1 | TRBV30 | TRBD2 | . | CAWSRLAGYNEQFF | TGTGCCTGGAGTAGATTAGCGGGTTACAATGAGCAGTTCTTC
TRBJ1-2 | TRBV30 | TRBD1 | few | CAWSQQGSVHGYTF | TGTGCCTGGAGCCAACAGGGGAGTGTGCATGGCTACACCTTC
TRBJ2-7 | TRBV5-4 | TRBD2 | few | CASSLPGLPYEQYF | TGTGCCAGCAGCTTACCGGGACTACCCTACGAGCAGTACTTC
TRBJ2-7 | TRBV27 | TRBD2 | . | CASSSLTSGAPYEQYF | TGTGCCAGCAGTTCTTTGACTAGCGGCGCCCCCTACGAGCAGTACTTC
TRBJ2-3 | TRBV19 | . | . | CASSPLTQSTDTQYF | TGTGCCAGTAGTCCGTTGACGCAATCCACAGATACGCAGTATTTT
TRBJ2-5 | TRBV19 | . | . | CASSPPGTLGETQYF | TGTGCCAGTAGTCCTCCGGGCACCCTGGGCGAGACCCAGTACTTC
TRBJ2-6 | TRBV27 | . | . | CATQGGSGANVLTF | TGTGCCACCCAGGGGGGATCTGGGGCCAACGTCCTGACTTTC
TRBJ2-3 | TRBV6-5 | TRBD2 | few | CASSYLAGVEDTQYF | TGTGCCAGCAGTTACCTAGCGGGAGTGGAAGATACGCAGTATTTT
TRBJ2-7 | TRBV29-1 | . | . | CSVEGGGKVEQYF | TGCAGCGTTGAGGGTGGGGGGAAGGTGGAGCAGTACTTC
TRBJ1-2 | TRBV29-1 | . | . | CSVGGAVYDYTF | TGCAGCGTTGGGGGGGCTGTCTATGACTACACCTTC
TRBJ2-7 | TRBV27 | . | . | CASSSLGGVYEQYF | TGTGCCAGCAGTAGTTTAGGGGGGGTCTACGAGCAGTACTTC
TRBJ2-3 | TRBV6-1 | TRBD1 | . | CASRDRATDTQYF | TGTGCCAGCCGGGACAGGGCCACAGATACGCAGTATTTT
TRBJ1-4 | TRBV19 | . | . | CASSPAVGWELSAGKLFF | TGTGCCAGTAGCCCCGCAGTAGGATGGGAACTGAGCGCGGGGAAACTGTTTTTT
TRBJ2-7 | TRBV6-5 | TRBD1 | . | CASSYSSGTGEHEQYF | TGTGCCAGCAGTTACTCTTCCGGGACAGGGGAACACGAGCAGTACTTC
TRBJ2-4 | TRBV27 | TRBD1 | . | CASTPGTGTDIQYF | TGTGCCAGCACCCCCGGGACAGGGACGGACATTCAGTACTTC